This T cell receptor beta chain was sequenced for a study of OX40 agonist ivuxolimab in advanced cancers. V shed 6 bases and J shed 2 bases, with 12 bases lying between them. Germline CDR1 and CDR2: LNHDA and SQIVND (reference sequence). This CDR3 has 14 residues. Sequencing was performed with immunoSEQ multiplex PCR; in TCRdb, only in-frame clones are kept and a portion is missing. This table holds 35,000 to 45,000 clones, roughly nine tenths found once. Sample: CD4+ or CD8+ T cells sorted from blood, taken in a trial of the OX40 agonist ivuxolimab. This clonotype was sampled from an adult with an advanced solid tumor such as melanoma, head and neck, liver or kidney cancer. This sequence joins TRBV19 and TRBJ2-3; possibly TRBD1 or TRBD2 for D (6 bases each). In DNA, the CDR3 is TGTGCCAGTAGCCGACAGGACTACACAGATACGCAGTATTTT. The encoded protein is CASSRQDYTDTQYF.